This TCR beta chain was profiled in a study of shared clonotypes between healthy human individuals. Study-level information: CD4 naive cells filled three plates per donor, CD4 memory three, CD8 naive two and CD8 memory one.

Method: immunoSEQ multiplex PCR; TCRdb's copy keeps in-frame clones and lacks some. The sample yields roughly 2.1 million clones, roughly 91% seen once. CD45RO negativity and positive selection for CCR7 defined naive CD8 cells, a population that excluded terminally differentiated effector memory CD45RA+ cells. CDR1 MGHRA and CDR2 YSYEKL come from the germline V gene. The CDR3 length is 13 residues. Trimming left V 7 bases short and J 7 bases short, with 17 bases between. Sequenced input: naive CD8+ T cells from PBMCs. This TCR was sampled from a man in his late teens or twenties in good health. Some clones in this sample may be carry-over from other donors' samples. The chain couples TRBV4-1 to TRBJ2-7; D unresolved. This chain's CDR3 is CASNPSQAEEQYF. In DNA form, the CDR3 reads TGCGCCAGCAACCCTAGTCAGGCAGAAGAGCAGTACTTC.